Included here is one TCR beta chain sequence, with context. In this sample, this clone turned up once. What antigen it recognizes has not been identified. No base qualities exist here, and no much larger clone lies one base off it. The immunoSEQ Assay, a bias-controlled multiplex PCR, was used to amplify TCRbeta CDR3 regions from genomic DNA. The paper's processing steps were these. The number of nucleated cells in each sample was estimated from the amplification of reference gene primers within the assay. Sequence reads were collapsed and filtered to measure the absolute abundance of every unique TCRbeta CDR3 rearrangement. Productive Simpson clonality was computed per sample as the square root of Simpson's diversity index over productive rearrangements. The clones in this table, taken by TCRdb from immuneACCESS, are in-frame only. Not every clone is retained; where verified, under half of the shortfall comes from an unresolved V gene, and the cause of the rest is unknown. The D gene and trimming were derived from the DNA, and the V and J assignments and clone size from that table. For this sample the table gives tens of thousands of clones, of which more than 80% were detected only once. The top ten clonotypes cover 15% to 20% of the sample.

These data come from a study of blood T cell repertoires in COVID-19 (dated by TCRdb to the early 2020s). Broadly, across the study: Samples covering the acute and convalescent phases of COVID-19 were provided by collaborators in the United States, Italy and Spain. The prospective study material was composed of cDNA or gDNA derived from T cells, B-cell-depleted T cells, or PBMCs. Subjects who had been exposed to COVID-19, were actively infected with it, or had recovered from it provided the deeply sampled blood TCRbeta repertoires that made up the dataset. The repertoires were released in a freely available public database intended as a resource for research on the immune response to SARS-CoV-2. Samples came from the ongoing ImmuneRACE study (first 160 participants) plus 1,254 subjects from 6 global collaborators. Nearly every sample came with metadata listing a de-identified subject ID, COVID-19 status, age in years and sex. HLA class I and class II types, where available, came from metadata supplied by the sample provider rather than from assay-based typing.

The germline V gene yields SGHAT for CDR1 and FQNNGV for CDR2. Its CDR3 holds 15 amino acids, cysteine through phenylalanine. Solely the CDR3 DNA is kept, with 45 bases framed from the first base. V loses 2 bases at its end and J loses 1 base; junction bases beyond the gene matches: 2. In Seattle, one collaborating source enrolled patients while the infection was active and tracked those patients longitudinally over the course of disease. Each collaborating institution followed its own protocols to collect whole blood in K2EDTA tubes. For TCRbeta analysis, collaborator samples were shipped as frozen whole blood, as isolated PBMCs, or as DNA extracted from either sample type. Points the paper makes about the study in general: How much clinical and demographic metadata was included differed by source and by participant, and the metadata was provided uncurated.

Sequenced material: peripheral blood. The chain employs TRBV11-2 and TRBJ1-5, and TRBD1 matches 7 of the central bases. The sequence came from a woman aged 60-75 years with COVID-19, enrolled during active disease. Here is the DNA: TGTGCCAGCAGCTTAAGGGGGCACAGCAATCAGCCCCAGCATTTT. This translates into CASSLRGHSNQPQHF.